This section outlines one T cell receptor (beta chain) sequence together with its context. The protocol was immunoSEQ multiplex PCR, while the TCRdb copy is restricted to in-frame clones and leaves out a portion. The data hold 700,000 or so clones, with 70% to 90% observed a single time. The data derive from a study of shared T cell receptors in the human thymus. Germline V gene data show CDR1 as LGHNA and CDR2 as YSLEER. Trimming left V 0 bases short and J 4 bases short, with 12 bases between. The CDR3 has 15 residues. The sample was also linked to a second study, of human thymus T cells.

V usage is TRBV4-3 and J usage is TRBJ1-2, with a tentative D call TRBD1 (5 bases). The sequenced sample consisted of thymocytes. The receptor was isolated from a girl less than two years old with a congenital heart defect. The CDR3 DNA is TGCGCCAGCAGCCAAGACAGGGCAGCCCCCTATGGCTACACCTTC. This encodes CASSQDRAAPYGYTF.